Described below is a single TCR beta chain sequence and its context. Its target is unknown. It was around 190 ng DNA, tens of thousands of T cell genomes, that sorted-subset replicate PCRs used. Only in-frame clones appear in the TCRdb table, and some are missing; sequencing was by immunoSEQ multiplex PCR. The data show about 1 million clones, with around four fifths seen just once and about 1.4% held by the top ten. This sample stems from a study of shared clonotypes between healthy human individuals. Overall study results and limits: A limitation of the genetic and exposure-history diversity represented arose from few donors.

Sequencing used memory CD4+ T cells sorted from blood. Subset of the sample: CD45RA-negative fraction. The clonotype originates from a man between 18 and 35 years old in good health.

The CDR3 here is CASSLTGGGMDTQYF. As DNA, the CDR3 is TGTGCCAGCAGCTTGACAGGGGGAGGTATGGATACGCAGTATTTT. The chain has TRBV11-2 and TRBJ2-3; 9 nucleotides align to TRBD1. J gave up 6 bases and V 3 bases, and 7 bases lay outside the gene matches. Germline V CDR1 and CDR2: SGHAT, FQNNGV. The length of the CDR3 is 15 residues. Combining the CDR3 with reference TRBV11-2 and TRBJ2-3 gives the whole variable domain EAGVAQSPRYKIIEKRQSVAFWCNPISGHATLYWYQQILGQGPKLLIQFQNNGVVDDSQLPKDRFSAERLKGVDSTLKIQPAKLEDSAVYLCASSLTGGGMDTQYFGPGTRLTVL.